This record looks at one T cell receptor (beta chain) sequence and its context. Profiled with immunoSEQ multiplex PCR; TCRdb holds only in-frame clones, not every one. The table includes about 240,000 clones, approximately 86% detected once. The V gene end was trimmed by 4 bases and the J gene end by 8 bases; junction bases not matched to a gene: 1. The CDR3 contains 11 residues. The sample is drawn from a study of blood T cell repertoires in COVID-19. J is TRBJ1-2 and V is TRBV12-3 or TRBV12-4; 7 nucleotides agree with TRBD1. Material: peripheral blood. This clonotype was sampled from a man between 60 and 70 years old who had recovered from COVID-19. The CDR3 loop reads CASSYRGGYTF. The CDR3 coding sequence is TGTGCCAGCAGTTACAGGGGCGGCTACACCTTC.